This entry features one TCR beta chain sequence. This entry is derived from a study of blood T cell repertoires in COVID-19. The CDR3 has 14 residues. V lost 5 bases to trimming and J lost 3 bases; unmatched junction nucleotides: 9. The germline gives CDR1 SQVTM, CDR2 ANQGSEA. Generated by immunoSEQ multiplex PCR, the TCRdb table keeps only in-frame clones and is missing some. The sample lists about 120,000 clones, around 89% occurring once. The chain has TRBV29-1 and TRBJ2-7, with 8 bases matching TRBD1. Sequenced sample: peripheral blood. The clonotype comes from a man aged 55-75 years with COVID-19, enrolled during active disease. The CDR3 DNA reads TGCAGCGTTTCCCACCTAGGACAGGGCTACGAGCAGTACTTC. This gives the protein CSVSHLGQGYEQYF.